The TCR beta chain under discussion was sequenced for a study of T cell changes during pregnancy in multiple sclerosis (dated by TCRdb to about 2019). At the level of the whole study: The study examined how the T cell repertoire changed over the course of pregnancy in women with multiple sclerosis.

Libraries were prepared through the immunoSEQ multiplex PCR assay. The table was pulled from immuneACCESS by TCRdb, which kept in-frame rearrangements only. Such tables lose some clones; where checked, under half of the loss comes from unresolved V genes, and the rest has no known cause. Counted in this sample were tens of thousands of clones; around 93% of them appeared once. Approximately 3.5% of the sample rests with the top ten. As regards this clone: This receptor's antigen is unknown. Qualities for individual bases were not recorded, and no much larger clone is one base off.

Measured from the cysteine to the phenylalanine, the CDR3 is 12 residues long. Only the CDR3 portion is preserved as DNA: 36 bases, with reading frame beginning at the first base. The germline V gene yields SNHLY for CDR1 and FYNNEI for CDR2. V sheds 6 bases and J sheds 6 bases, leaving 10 bases between their ends. This TCR was sampled from a female donor with multiple sclerosis, enrolled in a pregnancy study. The rearrangement combines TRBV2 with TRBJ2-3, with an unclear D gene assignment. Sample: CD8+ T cells from peripheral blood mononuclear cells, taken in the second trimester of pregnancy. The DNA sequence follows: TGTGCCAGCAGAAAAGCAATGGATACGCAGTATTTT. Translated, this is CASRKAMDTQYF.